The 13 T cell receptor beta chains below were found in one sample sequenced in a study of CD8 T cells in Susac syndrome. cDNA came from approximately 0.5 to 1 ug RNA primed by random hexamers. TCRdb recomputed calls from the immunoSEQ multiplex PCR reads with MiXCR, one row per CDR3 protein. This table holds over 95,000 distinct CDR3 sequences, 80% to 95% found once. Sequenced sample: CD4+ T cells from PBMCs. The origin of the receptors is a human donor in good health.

The CDR3 DNA is TGTGCCAGCAGTTTAACAACGGTGATAAATGGCTACACCTTC. Protein: CASSLTTVINGYTF. This chain connects TRBV12-3 or TRBV12-4 to TRBJ1-2, with D hard to call. The CDR3 is 14 residues long. V lost 2 bases and J lost 6, with 13 bases in between.

CDR3 in DNA: TGTGCCTGGAGTATGTTACAGCGGAACTCTGGGGCCAACGTCCTGACTTTC. It is translated as CAWSMLQRNSGANVLTF. The chain joins TRBV30 to TRBJ2-6; a weak D match, TRBD2 (5 bases). The CDR3 spans 17 residues. Germline lookup yields CDR1 GTSNPN and CDR2 SVGIG (reference sequence). V was pared by 2 bases and J by 0 bases, with 14 bases between.

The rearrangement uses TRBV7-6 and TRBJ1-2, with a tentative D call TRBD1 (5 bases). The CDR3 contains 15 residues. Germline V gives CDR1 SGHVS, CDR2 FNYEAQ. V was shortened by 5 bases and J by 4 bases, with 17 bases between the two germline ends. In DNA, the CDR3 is TGTGCCAGCAGCCGGGATGAGGGGAGCCTCTATGGCTACACCTTC. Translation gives CASSRDEGSLYGYTF.

The CDR3 DNA is TGTGCCACGTCTCCGTACGTCGGGTACGAGCAGTACTTC. The encoded protein is CATSPYVGYEQYF. The chain joins TRBV19 to TRBJ2-7; D ambiguous. The germline V and J ends were trimmed by 10 bases and 4 bases, with 17 bases remaining between them. This CDR3 spans 13 amino acids. Per germline, CDR1 LNHDA and CDR2 SQIVND (reference sequence). The full variable domain, its missing parts supplied by reference TRBV19 and TRBJ2-7, is DGGITQSPKYLFRKEGQNVTLSCEQNLNHDAMYWYRQDPGQGLRLIYYSQIVNDFQKGDIAEGYSVSREKKESFPLTVTSAQKNPTAFYLCATSPYVGYEQYFGPGTRLTVT.

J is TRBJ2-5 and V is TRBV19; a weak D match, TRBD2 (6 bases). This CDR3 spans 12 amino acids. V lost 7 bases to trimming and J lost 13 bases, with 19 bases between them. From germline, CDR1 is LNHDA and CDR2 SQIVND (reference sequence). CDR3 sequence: CASNQAEGLRYF. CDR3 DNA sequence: TGTGCCAGTAACCAAGCGGAGGGCCTTAGGTACTTC.

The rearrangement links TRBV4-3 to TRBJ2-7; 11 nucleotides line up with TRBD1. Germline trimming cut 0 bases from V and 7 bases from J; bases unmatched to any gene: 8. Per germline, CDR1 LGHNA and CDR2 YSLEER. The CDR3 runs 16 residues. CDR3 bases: TGCGCCAGCAGCCAAGATGGAGGACAGGGGGCGAATGAGCAGTACTTC. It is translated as CASSQDGGQGANEQYF.

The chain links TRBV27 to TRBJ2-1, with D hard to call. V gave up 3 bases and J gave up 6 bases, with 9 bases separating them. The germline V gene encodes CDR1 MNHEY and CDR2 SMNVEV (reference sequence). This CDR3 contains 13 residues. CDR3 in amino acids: CASSFAVSNEQFF. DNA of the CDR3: TGTGCCAGCAGTTTCGCCGTTTCCAATGAGCAGTTCTTC.

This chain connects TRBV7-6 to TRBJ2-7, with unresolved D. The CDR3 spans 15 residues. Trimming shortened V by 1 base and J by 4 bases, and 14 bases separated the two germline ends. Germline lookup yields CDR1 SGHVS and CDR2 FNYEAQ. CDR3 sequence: CASSLERGPNYEQYF. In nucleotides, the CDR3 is TGTGCCAGCAGCTTAGAACGAGGACCCAATTACGAGCAGTACTTC. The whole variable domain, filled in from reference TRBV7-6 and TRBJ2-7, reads GAGVSQSPRYKVTKRGQDVALRCDPISGHVSLYWYRQALGQGPEFLTYFNYEAQQDKSGLPNDRFSAERPEGSISTLTIQRTEQRDSAMYRCASSLERGPNYEQYFGPGTRLTVT.

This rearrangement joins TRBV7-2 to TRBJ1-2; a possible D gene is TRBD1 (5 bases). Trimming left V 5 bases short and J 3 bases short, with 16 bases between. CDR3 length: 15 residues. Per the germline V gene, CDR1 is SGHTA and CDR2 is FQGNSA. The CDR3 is CASSLRRWGDYGYTF. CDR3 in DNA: TGTGCCAGCAGCCTCCGACGGTGGGGGGACTATGGCTACACCTTC.

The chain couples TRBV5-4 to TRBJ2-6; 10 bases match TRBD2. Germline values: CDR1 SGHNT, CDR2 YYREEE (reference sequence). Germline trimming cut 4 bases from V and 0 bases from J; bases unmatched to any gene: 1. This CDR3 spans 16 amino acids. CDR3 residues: CASSGLAVSGANVLTF. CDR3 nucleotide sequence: TGTGCCAGCAGCGGACTAGCGGTCTCTGGGGCCAACGTCCTGACTTTC.

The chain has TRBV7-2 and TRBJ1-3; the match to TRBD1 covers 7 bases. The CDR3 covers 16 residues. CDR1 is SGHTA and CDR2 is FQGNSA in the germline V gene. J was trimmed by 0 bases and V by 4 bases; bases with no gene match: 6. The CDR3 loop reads CASSSTTGSSGNTIYF. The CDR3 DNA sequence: TGTGCCAGCAGCTCTACGACAGGGAGCTCTGGAAACACCATATATTTT. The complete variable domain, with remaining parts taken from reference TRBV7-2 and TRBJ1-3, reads GAGVSQSPSNKVTEKGKDVELRCDPISGHTALYWYRQSLGQGLEFLIYFQGNSAPDKSGLPSDRFSAERTGGSVSTLTIQRTQQEDSAVYLCASSSTTGSSGNTIYFGEGSWLTVV.

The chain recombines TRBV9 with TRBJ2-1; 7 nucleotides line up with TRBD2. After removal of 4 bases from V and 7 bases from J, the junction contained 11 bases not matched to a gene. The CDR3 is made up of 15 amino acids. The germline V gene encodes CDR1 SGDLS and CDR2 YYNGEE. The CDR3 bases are TGTGCCAGCAGCCTTTCCGGGGCGGGAGTAAATGAGCAGTTCTTC. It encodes CASSLSGAGVNEQFF.

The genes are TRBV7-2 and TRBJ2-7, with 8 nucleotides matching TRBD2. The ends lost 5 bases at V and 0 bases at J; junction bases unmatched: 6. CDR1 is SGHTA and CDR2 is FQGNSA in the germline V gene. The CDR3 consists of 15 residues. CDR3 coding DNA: TGTGCCAGCAGCCCGGGAGGGGGGTCCTCCTACGAGCAGTACTTC. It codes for CASSPGGGSSYEQYF.